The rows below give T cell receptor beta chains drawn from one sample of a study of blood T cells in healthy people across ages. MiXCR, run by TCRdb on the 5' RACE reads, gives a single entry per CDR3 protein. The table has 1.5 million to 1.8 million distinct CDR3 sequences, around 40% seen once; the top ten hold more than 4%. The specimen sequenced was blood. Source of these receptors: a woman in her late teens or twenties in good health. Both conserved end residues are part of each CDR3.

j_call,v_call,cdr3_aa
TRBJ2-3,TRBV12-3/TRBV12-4,CASSIPSQRVSADVEYF
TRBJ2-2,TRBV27,CASSSLRVNTGELFF
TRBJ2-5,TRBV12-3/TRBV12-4,CASSGPGGLAEQETQYF
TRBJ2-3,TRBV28,CASSLGDSQSAGKQYF
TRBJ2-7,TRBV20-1,CSALYPGVYEQYF
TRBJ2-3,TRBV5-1,CASSLRGSPSTDTQYF
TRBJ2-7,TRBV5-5,CASSWQGDSPEQYF
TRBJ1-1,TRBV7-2,CACSSFPRGKATEAFF
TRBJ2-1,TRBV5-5,CASNTRQGAYNEQFF
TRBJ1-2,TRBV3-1,CASRAPGQGANGYTF
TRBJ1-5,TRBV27,CASSFLGQGVNQPQHF
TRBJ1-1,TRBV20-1,CSAARRGLGTEAFF
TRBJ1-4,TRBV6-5,CASSSRLGGEKLFF
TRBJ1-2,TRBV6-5,CASSPQGAVYGYTF
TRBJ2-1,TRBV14,CASSQVTGRGGRYNEQFF
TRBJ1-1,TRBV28,CASRRTRVLNTEAFF
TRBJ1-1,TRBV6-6,CASSYAGSSTEAFF
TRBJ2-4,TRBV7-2,CASKGGAPKNIQYF
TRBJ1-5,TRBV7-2,CASSLAISYNQPQHF
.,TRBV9,CASSHDRGLSETQYF
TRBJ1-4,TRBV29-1,CSVRKTGPVEKLFF
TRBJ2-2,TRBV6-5,CASSHGTGLYTGELFF
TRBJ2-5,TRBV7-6,CASSLGSFYSETQYF
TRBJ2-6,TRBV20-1,CSARTLLSGANVLTF
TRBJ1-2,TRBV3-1,CASSQDRRGPIYGYTF
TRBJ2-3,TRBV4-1,CASSQEPVGTDTQYF
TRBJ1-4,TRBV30,CAWSFRQGAGPKLFF
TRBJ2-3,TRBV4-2,CASSLTTRDRLAGTDTQYF
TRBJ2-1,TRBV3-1,CASSQSSWGESSYNEQFF
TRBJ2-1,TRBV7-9,CASTRQSSSYNEQFF
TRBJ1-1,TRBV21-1,CASSKAGDSPMNTEAFF
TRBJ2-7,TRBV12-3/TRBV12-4,CASSFPGFYEQYF
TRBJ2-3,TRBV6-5,CASRGRGPPDTQYF
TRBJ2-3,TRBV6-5,CASSLASGVQGTDTQYF
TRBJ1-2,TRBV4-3,CASSQDQVRGYGYTF
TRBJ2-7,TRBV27,CASSLIPGGYEQYF
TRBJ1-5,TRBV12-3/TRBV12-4,CASSREGLGNQPQHF
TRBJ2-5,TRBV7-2,CASSFPTRSETQYF
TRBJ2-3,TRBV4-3,CASSQRGALNTQYF
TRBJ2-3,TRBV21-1,CASSNRPFTQYF
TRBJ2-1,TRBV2,CASSRSWGEASYNEQFF
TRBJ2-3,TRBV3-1,CASSQAGTETTDTQYF
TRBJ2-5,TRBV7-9,CASSLWMAGHQETQYF
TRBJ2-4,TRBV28,CASSFLDSAGNIQYF
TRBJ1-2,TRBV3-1,CASSQDSGGAYGYTF
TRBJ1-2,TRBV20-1,CSAPPNPGQGAAGYTF
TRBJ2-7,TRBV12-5,CASGTGSYYYEQYF
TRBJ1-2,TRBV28,CASSSGPIHGYTF
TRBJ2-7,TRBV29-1,CNPPHHSYEQYF